These 25 T cell receptor beta chains were all obtained from the same sample, sequenced in a study of Ad26.COV2.S vaccination and SARS-CoV-2 variants (dated by TCRdb to the early 2020s). The sample's treatment or condition, from its label and the paper: 19 received Ad26.COV2.S at low or high dose, single or two shots; about five received placebo; per-sample allocation not given. For vaccine and placebo recipients, repertoires were sequenced using samples collected on day 63 after the first injection. Library preparation used the immunoSEQ multiplex PCR assay. This immuneACCESS table, as held by TCRdb, lists in-frame sequences with V and J called but not all clones. Of the missing ones, under half trace to an unresolved V gene in checked studies; the others have no known cause. This sample comprises about 350,000 clones, about 89% of them detected only once. The ten largest clones capture 5% of the sample.

Sample: peripheral blood, taken in a trial of Ad26.COV2.S vaccine versus placebo. These receptors all come from a person aged 18 to 65 who received the Ad26.COV2.S COVID-19 vaccine or a placebo.

V is TRBV5-5 and J is TRBJ2-7; TRBD1 is a possible D gene (6 bases). Germline CDR1 and CDR2: SGHKS and YYEKEE (reference sequence). Between the trimmed V and J ends, which lost 0 bases and 2 bases, there was a span of 15 bases. This CDR3 is built from 16 residues. CDR3 bases: TGTGCCAGCAGCTTGGAGGACAGAGGAGACCCCTACGAGCAGTACTTC. Its protein product is CASSLEDRGDPYEQYF. Based on the CDR3 plus reference TRBV5-5 and TRBJ2-7, the full variable domain is DAGVTQSPTHLIKTRGQQVTLRCSPISGHKSVSWYQQVLGQGPQFIFQYYEKEERGRGNFPDRFSARQFPNYSSELNVNALLLGDSALYLCASSLEDRGDPYEQYFGPGTRLTVT.

V and J are TRBV9 and TRBJ1-6, with 9 bases matching TRBD1. Germline trimming cut 3 bases from V and 1 base from J; bases unmatched to any gene: 5. The CDR3 is 17 residues long. In germline, CDR1 is SGDLS, CDR2 YYNGEE. CDR3 loop: CASSARDRESYNSPLHF. CDR3 nucleotide sequence: TGTGCCAGCAGCGCCCGGGACAGGGAATCCTATAATTCACCCCTCCACTTT. The full variable domain, rest sourced from reference TRBV9 and TRBJ1-6, is DSGVTQTPKHLITATGQRVTLRCSPRSGDLSVYWYQQSLDQGLQFLIQYYNGEERAKGNILERFSAQQFPDLHSELNLSSLELGDSALYFCASSARDRESYNSPLHFGNGTRLTVT.

The J gene is TRBJ1-2, the V gene TRBV5-4; D might be TRBD1 (6 bases). V lost 4 bases, J lost 5 bases, and 24 bases lay in between. Germline assignment: CDR1 SGHNT and CDR2 YYREEE (reference sequence). This CDR3 has 17 residues. CDR3 region: CASSGAPYRVRRYGYTF. In DNA, the CDR3 is TGTGCCAGCAGCGGAGCCCCTTACAGGGTGCGTCGATATGGCTACACCTTC.

The gene calls are TRBV29-1 and TRBJ2-1; D is possibly TRBD1 (7 bases). Germline loops: CDR1 SQVTM, CDR2 ANQGSEA. V shed 0 bases and J shed 10 bases, with 25 bases lying between them. The CDR3 loop spans 17 amino acids. As DNA, the CDR3 is TGCAGCGTTGAAGATCTCGAGGGGGCGGGGCGGGAATGGGAGCAGTTCTTC. Its protein product is CSVEDLEGAGREWEQFF.

The chain links TRBV28 to TRBJ2-7; 7 nucleotides agree with TRBD1. The germline gives CDR1 MDHEN, CDR2 SYDVKM. The V gene end was trimmed by 3 bases and the J gene end by 1 base; junction bases not matched to a gene: 0. The CDR3 consists of 13 residues. The CDR3 sequence: CASSLGQSYEQYF. The CDR3 DNA follows: TGTGCCAGCAGTTTGGGACAGTCCTACGAGCAGTACTTC.

The V call is TRBV12-3 or TRBV12-4, the J call TRBJ1-2; D might be TRBD1 (5 bases). V was cut by 3 bases and J by 7 bases, with 12 bases left in between. The CDR3 length is 13 residues. CDR3 nucleotide sequence: TGTGCCAGCAGTTTCTTAGGGGAGCGTGGCTACACCTTC. Its translation is CASSFLGERGYTF.

This sequence joins TRBV5-6 and TRBJ2-3; no clear D gene. The CDR3 runs to 13 residues. Looked up from germline, CDR1 is SGHDT and CDR2 is YYEEEE. V was trimmed by 0 bases and J by 9 bases, leaving 11 bases between them. CDR3 DNA: TGTGCCAGCAGCTTGGGTCACTCAGGCACGCAGTATTTT. Translated, it gives CASSLGHSGTQYF.

V usage is TRBV7-8 and J usage is TRBJ2-6; 7 positions agree with TRBD1. Trimming took 4 bases from V and 0 from J; bases not matched to a gene: 12. This CDR3 comprises 19 residues. Germline loops: CDR1 SGHVS, CDR2 FQNEAQ. The CDR3 loop is CASSSTADRPSSGANVLTF. Here the CDR3 DNA reads TGTGCCAGCAGCTCAACCGCGGACAGGCCTAGCTCTGGGGCCAACGTCCTGACTTTC.

This clone was seen more than once but under ten times. The chain uses TRBV4-1 and TRBJ2-7; TRBD2 is a possible D gene (6 bases). Per the germline V gene, CDR1 is MGHRA and CDR2 is YSYEKL. This CDR3 has 13 residues. V was pared by 1 base and J by 7 bases, with 11 bases between. In nucleotides, the CDR3 is TGCGCCAGCAGCCAAGCCCCGGGAGAAGAGCAGTACTTC. It translates to CASSQAPGEEQYF.

The chain employs TRBV5-6 and TRBJ1-1; no reliable D call. The CDR3 contains 16 residues. Germline V gene sequence: CDR1 SGHDT, CDR2 YYEEEE. The V end lost 0 bases, the J end lost 0 bases, and 12 bases lay between the germline ends. The CDR3 sequence: CASSLGYAGMNTEAFF. CDR3 nucleotides: TGTGCCAGCAGCTTGGGGTACGCAGGCATGAACACTGAAGCTTTCTTT.

The chain carries TRBV28 and TRBJ2-3, with 11 bases identical to TRBD2. This CDR3 contains 17 residues. The germline gives CDR1 MDHEN, CDR2 SYDVKM. V gave up 5 bases and J gave up 0 bases; unmatched junction bases: 7. The CDR3 loop reads CASSPRTSGSSTDTQYF. The CDR3 region has the DNA TGTGCCAGCAGTCCACGGACTAGCGGGTCCAGCACAGATACGCAGTATTTT.

The chain joins TRBV6-6 to TRBJ1-2; 7 bases map to TRBD1. Germline-derived CDR1 and CDR2 are MNHNY and SVGAGI (reference sequence). This CDR3 has 14 amino acids. The V and J ends lost 4 bases and 2 bases, in that order; junction bases with no gene match: 4. This chain's CDR3 is CASSLGQRNYGYTF. In DNA, the CDR3 is TGTGCCAGCAGTTTGGGACAGCGAAACTATGGCTACACCTTC.

This sequence joins TRBV6-2 or TRBV6-3 and TRBJ1-6, with D tentatively TRBD1 (5 bases). Per the germline V gene, CDR1 is MNHEY and CDR2 is SVGEGT. The V end was cut by 4 bases, the J end by 9 bases, with 13 bases between. This CDR3 has 14 residues. The CDR3 here is CASSLPVQGSPLHF. The CDR3 DNA reads TGTGCCAGCAGTTTACCCGTCCAGGGTTCACCCCTCCACTTT.

The table lists this clone with a count of one. This chain uses TRBV3-1 (or the pseudogene TRBV3-2) with TRBJ1-3; no definite D call. CDR1 and CDR2 from the germline V gene are LGHDT and YNNKEL (reference sequence). With 0 bases removed from V and 0 bases from J, the gap between germline ends came to 9 bases. The length of the CDR3 is 16 residues. The CDR3 is CASSQDAGSSGNTIYF. In DNA, the CDR3 is TGTGCCAGCAGCCAAGATGCGGGGAGCTCTGGAAACACCATATATTTT.

About this clone: The same CDR3 can be traced to other DNA sequences in this sample. This chain joins TRBV18 and TRBJ2-5; no firm D call. V was pared by 3 bases and J by 1 base, with 0 bases between. Germline-derived CDR1 and CDR2 are KGHSH and LQKENI. The CDR3 length is 11 residues. The chain's CDR3 is CASSPQETQYF. In nucleotides, the CDR3 is TGTGCCAGCTCACCCCAAGAGACCCAGTACTTC.

The chain combines TRBV7-8 with TRBJ1-5; the match to TRBD1 covers 10 bases. Per the germline V gene, CDR1 is SGHVS and CDR2 is FQNEAQ. The CDR3 consists of 16 residues. With V trimmed by 0 bases and J by 6 bases, 5 bases remained unmatched. CDR3 amino acids: CASSLAGTGVGQPQHF. In DNA form, the CDR3 reads TGTGCCAGCAGCTTAGCCGGGACAGGGGTGGGTCAGCCCCAGCATTTT.

This clone was picked up a small number of times. As DNA, the CDR3 is TGTGCCAGCAGCCGGGACAGGGCCTACGAGCAGTACTTC. Translated, it gives CASSRDRAYEQYF. The J gene is TRBJ2-7, the V gene TRBV7-9; 9 nucleotides align to TRBD1. J was trimmed by 2 bases and V by 5 bases; bases with no gene match: 1. The CDR3 is made up of 13 amino acids. Germline CDR1 is SEHNR and CDR2 is FQNEAQ (reference sequence).

This clone was observed a handful of times. In DNA, the CDR3 is TGTGCCAGCAGCTTAGGCGTCATTCCCTCTTGGGGCCAACCGAACTATGGCTACACCTTC. This gives the protein CASSLGVIPSWGQPNYGYTF. This chain joins TRBV13 and TRBJ1-2; tentatively, D is TRBD1 (5 bases). Per germline, CDR1 PRHDT and CDR2 FYEKMQ (reference sequence). This CDR3 contains 20 residues. V lost 0 bases and J lost 2, with 25 bases in between.

The chain employs TRBV9 and TRBJ2-6, with TRBD1 matching 11 bases. Trimming cost V 4 bases and J 0 bases; bases outside gene matches: 6. Germline CDR1 and CDR2: SGDLS and YYNGEE. This CDR3 contains 18 residues. The DNA of the CDR3 is TGTGCCAGCAGCTTTGGACAGGGGGCGTCCTCTGGGGCCAACGTCCTGACTTTC. Amino acids: CASSFGQGASSGANVLTF.

The chain employs TRBV24-1 and TRBJ2-3; 7 positions agree with TRBD2. Germline V CDR1 and CDR2: KGHDR, SFDVKD. The V and J ends lost 4 bases and 3 bases, in that order; junction bases with no gene match: 18. The CDR3 contains 19 residues. CDR3 coding DNA: TGTGCCACCAGTGACCCGGGGGGAGGCCGGCTACAAGGTACAGATACGCAGTATTTT. It is translated as CATSDPGGGRLQGTDTQYF.

The chain employs TRBV18 and TRBJ1-6; possible D gene TRBD1, 5 bases. Germline V CDR1 and CDR2: KGHSH, LQKENI. CDR3 length: 14 residues. With 3 bases removed from V and 8 bases from J, the gap between germline ends came to 11 bases. The DNA of the CDR3 is TGTGCCAGCTCACCGGGTTGGGGGGATTCACCCCTCCACTTT. Translated, it gives CASSPGWGDSPLHF.

This chain joins TRBV5-6 and TRBJ1-1, with TRBD1 matching 8 bases. In germline, CDR1 is SGHDT, CDR2 YYEEEE. The CDR3 contains 14 residues. Trimming cost V 4 bases and J 4 bases; bases outside gene matches: 6. CDR3 in amino acids: CASSLLQGVTEAFF. CDR3 DNA sequence: TGTGCCAGCAGCCTGCTACAGGGGGTCACTGAAGCTTTCTTT. Drawing the rest from reference TRBV5-6 and TRBJ1-1, the complete variable domain is DAGVTQSPTHLIKTRGQQVTLRCSPKSGHDTVSWYQQALGQGPQFIFQYYEEEERQRGNFPDRFSGHQFPNYSSELNVNALLLGDSALYLCASSLLQGVTEAFFGQGTRLTVV.

The chain uses TRBV25-1 and TRBJ1-1, with TRBD1 matching 7 bases. The CDR3 totals 13 residues. CDR1 MGHDK and CDR2 SYGVNS come from the germline V gene. The V and J ends lost 5 bases and 1 base, in that order; junction bases with no gene match: 1. This chain's CDR3 is CASSSGGNTEAFF. The CDR3 DNA reads TGTGCCAGCAGTTCAGGGGGGAACACTGAAGCTTTCTTT.

This clone showed up just once. CDR3 sequence reads: CASSRGVGRANVLTF. In nucleotides, the CDR3 is TGTGCCAGTAGTCGGGGAGTGGGCAGGGCCAACGTCCTGACTTTC. The gene calls are TRBV19 and TRBJ2-6; D possibly corresponds to TRBD2 (5 bases). The V and J ends lost 5 bases and 5 bases respectively, with 13 bases between them. The CDR3 consists of 15 residues. Germline CDR1 is LNHDA and CDR2 is SQIVND (reference sequence).

The V gene is TRBV28, the J gene TRBJ2-7, with 12 bases that match TRBD1. Germline V gene data show CDR1 as MDHEN and CDR2 as SYDVKM. Trimming at V came to 6 bases and at J to 3 bases, leaving 6 bases not matched to a gene. This CDR3 spans 15 amino acids. The DNA for the CDR3 is TGTGCCAGCAGGGGGACAGGGGGCAAAATCTACGAGCAGTACTTC. It yields the protein CASRGTGGKIYEQYF. The full variable domain, its missing parts supplied by reference TRBV28 and TRBJ2-7, is DVKVTQSSRYLVKRTGEKVFLECVQDMDHENMFWYRQDPGLGLRLIYFSYDVKMKEKGDIPEGYSVSREKKERFSLILESASTNQTSMYLCASRGTGGKIYEQYFGPGTRLTVT.